This T cell receptor beta chain was sequenced in a study of Ad26.COV2.S vaccination and SARS-CoV-2 variants. Study outcomes and limitations: Placebo recipients and vaccine recipients were similar in non-spike TCR breadth.

Some clones are missing from TCRdb's copy, which holds only in-frame ones; the method was immunoSEQ multiplex PCR. Of 120,000 to 150,000 clones in the sample, about nine tenths were seen once. The ends were cut back, 6 bases at V and 4 bases at J, with 18 bases in the middle. Germline CDR1 WSHSY, CDR2 SAAADI. The CDR3 totals 15 residues. This clone was counted a single time. What it binds is not known. This receptor was identified in a human donor who had recovered from COVID-19. V and J are TRBV10-2 and TRBJ1-2, with a tentative D call TRBD1 (5 bases). Sample: peripheral blood, taken after recovery from COVID-19. Here the CDR3 DNA reads TGCGCCAGCAGAGATCCCCCCTTCACAGGCTATGGCTACACCTTC. This sequence encodes CASRDPPFTGYGYTF.